This T cell receptor (beta chain) was observed in a study of control samples from healthy donors and cancer patients. Germline V gene lookup returns CDR1 SGHDT and CDR2 YYEEEE. CDR3 length: 16 amino acids. The trim removed 1 base at V and 5 bases at J, leaving 9 bases unmatched. Generated by immunoSEQ multiplex PCR, the TCRdb table keeps only in-frame clones and is missing some. The table lists around 140,000 clones, roughly 93% of them singletons, with roughly 6.2% in the top ten. The origin of this receptor is a man younger than 35 in good health. The chain uses TRBV5-6 and TRBJ1-5; 7 nucleotides match TRBD1. The specimen was blood. CDR3 sequence: CASSLTGDSVDQPQHF. Written as DNA, the CDR3 is TGTGCCAGCAGCTTGACAGGGGATTCCGTGGATCAGCCCCAGCATTTT.